This TCR beta chain was found in a study of T cell responses to AZD1222 COVID-19 vaccine. TCRdb keeps only in-frame clones here, not all; method: immunoSEQ multiplex PCR. The sample consists of approximately 5,800 clones, around 87% of them appearing once. Second-dose intervals near 4 or 12 weeks were combined. Note on this clone: What it binds is unknown.

General study findings and limits: White British people made up most donors, females outnumbered males, and clonal diversity was possibly underestimated. Only five to seven AZD1222 recipients were seropositive at baseline. Across the whole spike, CD4 TCRs peaked at regions 160-218 and 743-854.

The V and J ends lost 6 bases and 2 bases respectively, with 13 bases between them. The V gene's germline CDR1 is LNHDA and CDR2 SQIVND (reference sequence). The CDR3 is 14 residues long. The source material was peripheral blood, sampled 28 days after the second AZD1222 dose. The sequence came from an adult who received the AZD1222 COVID-19 vaccine. The V call is TRBV19, the J call TRBJ1-2; D gene unclear. CDR3 nucleotide sequence: TGTGCCAGTAGGAAGGTTGGCAGCAACTATGGCTACACCTTC. Its translation is CASRKVGSNYGYTF.